This T cell receptor (beta chain) was retrieved from a study of T-cell reconstitution after alpha-beta-depleted transplantation in children. General study results and limits: Reported findings indicate that, about two months after transplant, alpha-beta T cells came from several hundred expanded clones, which were derived from non-depleted graft cells. Elevated TCRbeta diversity at day 60 was traced, in some patients, to surviving recipient T cells and thymic progenitors. T-cell numbers and diversity, one year after transplant, stemmed largely from T cells that were newly produced.

In germline, CDR1 is SSHAT, CDR2 FNYEAQ (reference sequence). The V segment lost 3 bases and the J segment 6 bases; nucleotides outside the gene matches: 11. This CDR3 spans 17 amino acids. This clonotype appeared many times. Its antigen is unknown. A TCRbeta library incorporating unique molecular identifiers was prepared. TCRdb itself ran the PCR reads through MiXCR, one entry per CDR3 protein. The sample yields hundreds of thousands of distinct CDR3 sequences, around 13% seen once. This rearrangement joins TRBV7-7 to TRBJ2-1, with 10 bases aligning to TRBD2. Material: PBMCs, obtained before TCRalphabeta/CD19-depleted stem cell transplant. The sequence derives from a girl aged 2 to 9 with congenital amegakaryocytic thrombocytopenia, due to receive a stem cell transplant. The CDR3 reads CASSFYPGTSAINEQFF. The DNA of the CDR3 is TGTGCCAGCAGCTTTTACCCGGGGACTAGCGCTATCAATGAGCAGTTCTTC.